This entry features one TCR beta chain sequence. The antigen it recognizes is unknown. Nothing much larger sits one base from this clone, and base qualities are not available. This sample stems from a study of cytomegalovirus exposure and HLA in healthy donors (dated by TCRdb to about 2017). General notes on the study: According to an earlier analysis of several hundred of the donors, some 180 million T cells yielded some 110 million unique TCR beta sequences and about 300 Gb of sequence data. Approximately 300 gigabases of sequencing data and 91 million or so unique TCR sequences made up an early release that covered several hundred HLA-typed donors. The genetic ancestry cluster associated with self-reported Caucasian donors included 70% to 85% of the 300 to 400 genotyped donors. The study aimed to test whether signatures of past pathogen exposure could be identified by cataloging public T cell receptors. The study used immunosequencing to profile the T cell repertoires of hundreds of subjects and linked those repertoires to cytomegalovirus serostatus. Besides the first cohort of about 730 subjects, a separate validation cohort made up of roughly 120 different subjects was used. To predict cytomegalovirus infection status, the study brought together high-throughput TCR immunosequencing, statistical association of individual TCRs with disease status, and machine learning. In a later analysis, previously published TCR beta repertoires from 666 donors were re-analyzed and high-resolution HLA genotyping was added so that TCR occurrence patterns could be studied. In the later analysis, no new phenotypic data were used to find candidate immune exposures; instead, reliance was placed on TCR beta sequences and their occurrence across donors. An earlier analysis of 500 to 750 of the donors applied high-throughput TCR beta sequencing to assess whether each TCR beta V gene segment acted as functional or pseudogenic. Donor age, sex, ethnicity and CMV serostatus were compiled together with the repertoire data. In a later genetic analysis, genome-wide SNP genotypes for 398 of the 666 donors were used, and that subset was treated as a discovery cohort. Every repertoire in the discovery cohort had been generated on one and the same sequencing platform. Both class I and class II loci were covered by HLA typing, at four-digit resolution. Typing coverage differed by locus: A, B, C, DRB1 and DQB1 were typed in about 620-640 donors, DQA1 in around 500, DPA1 in 600 to 610, and DPB1 in just under 490. Roughly five DR-DQ haplotypes were handled as single units for association and clustering because linkage in the cohort was strong. Among about 400 genotyped donors of the cohort, an average of roughly 230,000 unique TCR beta nucleotide sequences was sequenced per donor, of which roughly 18% were non-productive. The investigation overall reported the following: Some IMGT-functional V segments, including TRBV6-2 and TRBV6-3, could not be told apart with the 87-base-pair reads, so those segments were excluded. Immune exposure information for the cohort was limited to CMV serostatus. The authors suggested that the approach could potentially be extended to other disease states and immunological phenotypes. In a later analysis, HLA-associated TCR beta chains showed more clonal expansion and lower generation probabilities than non-associated chains that were equally common. Most TCR sequences were observed very rarely across donors, whereas some public TCRs were present in many individuals. In the study, around 150 TCR beta chains were listed as associated with cytomegalovirus. A further reported finding was that TCR beta sequences accurately predicted the HLA-A and HLA-B alleles for most subjects in the first cohort. Most CMV-associated TCR beta chains appeared to be HLA-restricted in a later analysis, and the HLA associations seemed to be driven largely by CMV exposure. In a later analysis, TCR association rates were found to vary across HLA loci, with the most associated TCRs seen for DRB1 alleles and the fewest for HLA-C alleles. Linkage disequilibrium might explain the correlated functional status among segregating V segments, but an unknown experimental factor could not be excluded. HLA typing was unavailable for some donors at each locus, so association tests used only the typed subset. The classifier was reported to diagnose cytomegalovirus status with high specificity and sensitivity in both the original and validation cohorts. Roughly uniform sequencing depth across donors was assumed in presence/absence analyses, although this assumption may not hold. When HLA alleles, especially DR and DQ, strongly co-occurred, TCR associations were difficult to assign to individual alleles. V-gene and J-gene trimming of TCR beta chains was associated with a missense DCLRE1C variant in a later genetic analysis, and the association was replicated in an independent cohort. A cluster of highly shared sequence variants was judged likely to represent a technical artifact of the sequencing pipeline. In vitro tests confirmed that a few of the cytomegalovirus-associated TCR beta chains recognize cytomegalovirus antigens. An earlier analysis of approximately 590 of the donors showed that most TCR beta V segments appeared in productive rearrangements either about 90% or about 30% of the time, which broadly matched IMGT annotations. According to a later analysis, parvovirus B19, influenza, CMV and Epstein-Barr virus appeared linked to several top co-occurrence clusters. A later genetic analysis reported fewer N-insertions in productive TCRs among donors in an Asian-associated ancestry cluster than the roughly 700-donor mean. This cohort had only TCR beta chains sequenced, and the lack of alpha or paired-chain data limited which features could be detected. Some 16 rarely observed V segments, including chromosome 9 orphons, were excluded from the earlier analysis of a few hundred of the donors because counts were too low. A later analysis associated 17,000 or so TCR beta sequences with specific HLA alleles at a false discovery rate of 0.05.

In total, about 650 healthy bone marrow donors made up the cohort. At the time of sampling, all cohort members were nominally healthy, though unrecorded immune exposures were likely present. The donor was CMV seronegative and was included in the group of hundreds of seronegative cohort members. A peripheral blood sample was provided by each donor, and peripheral blood mononuclear cells were used for TCR beta sequencing. Genomic DNA extraction from the blood cell samples was performed with the Qiagen DNeasy Blood Extraction Kit. At the junction V is shortened by 6 bases and J by 0 bases; bases outside the gene matches: 5. For CDR1 and CDR2, the germline V gene lists ENHRY and SYGVKD. From the cysteine through the phenylalanine, the CDR3 covers 15 amino acids. Only the CDR3 region is kept as DNA, spanning 45 bases read in frame from base 1. Libraries were prepared through the immunoSEQ multiplex PCR assay. For the multiplex PCR, a mixture combining 60 forward primers for TCR Vbeta segments and 13 reverse primers for TCR Jbeta segments was used. Amplification of the CDR3 region of rearranged TCR beta genes was performed with a multiplex PCR assay on genomic DNA. On the Illumina HiSeq System, the amplified TCR beta libraries were sequenced as 87-base-pair reads. The study's processing was this. A later analysis tallied 80 million to 95 million unique TCR beta chains across the 666 repertoires, and about 12 million of those chains were shared by two or more donors. To remove PCR and sequencing errors, raw reads were error-corrected and collapsed into unique sequences using a nearest-neighbor algorithm that merged closely related sequences. CDR3 sequences were aligned to IMGT reference sequences to assign V, D and J gene segments. For a sequence to be retained, at least a six-nucleotide match to both a V gene segment and a J gene segment was required. A rearrangement counted as productive if the CDR3 had no stop codons and remained in frame with V and J, and every other rearrangement counted as non-productive. CDR3 was defined according to IMGT convention as the region running from the second conserved V-encoded cysteine to the conserved J-encoded phenylalanine. The earlier analysis of some 550 of the donors excluded any sequence lacking an unambiguous match to a single V gene segment. An earlier analysis of about 590 of the donors classified V segments as functional when productive rearrangements were above 56.7% and as segregating when the standard deviation between donors was above 5%. A statistical classification framework was built for diagnosing cytomegalovirus status from the catalog of TCR beta chain sequences. In a later analysis, TCR nucleotide sequences were compared against IMGT/GENE-DB human TR gene sequences so that V and J genes could be assigned. Using the TCRdist pipeline, a later analysis assigned CDR3 sequences along with most-parsimonious VDJ recombination scenarios. In a later analysis, every TCR beta chain was defined by the combination of its CDR3 amino acid sequence and its V-gene family, and reads without a unique V-gene family were dropped. To address suspected cross-contamination and a sequencing artifact, a later analysis removed 450 to 700 highly shared, low-generation-probability nucleotide sequences. For each public chain, a later analysis derived a clonal expansion index from normalized ranks of inferred template counts within each repertoire. In a later analysis, generation probabilities were computed using a VDJ recombination model fitted to out-of-frame rearrangements, and the results were checked against IGoR. Hypergeometric tests were used in a later analysis to score TCR-TCR, TCR-HLA and TCR-CMV co-occurrence, with a repertoire-size bias correction applied to the TCR pairs. In a later analysis, false discovery rates were estimated by permuting HLA or CMV assignments 20 times. In a later analysis, co-occurring TCRs were grouped with DBSCAN, and TCRdist sequence similarity was added when clustering was performed within HLA-allele-positive subsets. Repertoires with fewer than 30,000 or more than 120,000 public chains were left out of co-occurrence clustering, as were five repertoires with anomalous nucleotide sharing. This is the immuneACCESS table as TCRdb keeps it, with only in-frame sequences that have V and J called. A part of the clones is gone; compared with another copy, unresolved V genes explain less than half, and the rest is unexplained. V, J and clone size are those of that table, while D and trimming were read from the DNA. This sample lists about 130,000 clones; approximately 81% were detected once. About 2% of the sample belongs to the ten largest clones.

The chain is encoded by TRBV10-3 joined to TRBJ2-3; 8 nucleotides in the junction match TRBD2. Source material: PBMCs. The clonotype was recovered from a man aged 18 to 29 in good health and CMV-seronegative. The CDR3 region reads CAIRGSGTSTDTQYF. The DNA sequence follows: TGTGCCATCAGGGGTAGCGGGACAAGCACAGATACGCAGTATTTT.